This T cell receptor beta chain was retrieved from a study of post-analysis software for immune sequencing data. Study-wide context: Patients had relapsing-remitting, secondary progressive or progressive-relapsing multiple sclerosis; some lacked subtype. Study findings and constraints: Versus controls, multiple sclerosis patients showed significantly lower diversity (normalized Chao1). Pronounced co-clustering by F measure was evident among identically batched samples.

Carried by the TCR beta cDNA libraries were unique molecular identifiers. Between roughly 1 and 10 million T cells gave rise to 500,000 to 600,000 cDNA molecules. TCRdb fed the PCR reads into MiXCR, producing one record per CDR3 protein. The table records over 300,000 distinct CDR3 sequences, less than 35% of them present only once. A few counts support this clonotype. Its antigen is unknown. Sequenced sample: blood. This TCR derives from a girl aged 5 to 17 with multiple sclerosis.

DNA for the CDR3: TGTGCCACCAGCAGAGCCAGGGAAGAGACCCAGTACTTC. Amino acids: CATSRAREETQYF. This sequence joins TRBV15 and TRBJ2-5, with a weak D call TRBD1 (5 bases). Trimming cost V 1 base and J 3 bases, with 6 bases left between them. The length of the CDR3 is 13 residues. From germline, CDR1 is LNHNV and CDR2 YYDKDF (reference sequence).